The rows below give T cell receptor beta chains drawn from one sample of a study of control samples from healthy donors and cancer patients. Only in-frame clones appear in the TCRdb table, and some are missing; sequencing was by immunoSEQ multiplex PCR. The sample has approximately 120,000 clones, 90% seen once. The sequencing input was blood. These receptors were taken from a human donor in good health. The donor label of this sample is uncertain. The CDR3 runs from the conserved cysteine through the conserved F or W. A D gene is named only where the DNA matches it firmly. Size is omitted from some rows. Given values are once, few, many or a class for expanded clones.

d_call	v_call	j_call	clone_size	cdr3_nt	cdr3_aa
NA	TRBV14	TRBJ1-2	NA	TGTGCCAGCAGCCCCCCCCACGGGGTAACGGGAGGCTACACCTTC	CASSPPHGVTGGYTF
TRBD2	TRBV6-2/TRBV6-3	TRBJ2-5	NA	TGTGCCAGCAGTTATCACCCTAGCGGGGGGACCCAAGAGACCCAGTACTTC	CASSYHPSGGTQETQYF
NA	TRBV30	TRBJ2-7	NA	TGTGCCTGGAGCGAGCGAGACCAGGGTTTGTTGATCTACGAGCAGTACTTC	CAWSERDQGLLIYEQYF
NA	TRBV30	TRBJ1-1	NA	TGTGCCTGGAGTACAGGGAGGTGGACTGAAGCTTTCTTT	CAWSTGRWTEAFF
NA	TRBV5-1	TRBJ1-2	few	TGCGCCAGCAGGGCCAACTATGGCTACACCTTC	CASRANYGYTF
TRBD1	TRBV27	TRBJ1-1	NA	TGTGCCAGCAGTTCCACCTATCCAACGGACAGGGGAGGCATGAACACTGAAGCTTTCTTT	CASSSTYPTDRGGMNTEAFF
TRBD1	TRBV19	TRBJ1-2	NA	TGTGCCAGTAGTACAGACAGGGGGTTCGGCTATGGCTACACCTTC	CASSTDRGFGYGYTF
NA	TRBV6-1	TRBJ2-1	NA	TGTGCCAGCAGTTTAGATAACGGGCTTTCATTCTTC	CASSLDNGLSFF
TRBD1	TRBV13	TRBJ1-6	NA	TGTGCCAGCAGCTTGGCCGGGACAGGGAATTCACCCCTCCACTTT	CASSLAGTGNSPLHF
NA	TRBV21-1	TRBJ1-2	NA	TGTGCCAGCATCAGGACAGCTTTCTATGGCTACACCTTC	CASIRTAFYGYTF
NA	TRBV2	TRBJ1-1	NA	TGTGCCAGCAGCCGCGGACAAAACACTGAAGCTTTCTTT	CASSRGQNTEAFF
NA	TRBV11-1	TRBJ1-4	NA	TGTGCCAGCAGCTTCACCGCTCGTGCAACTAATGAAAAACTGTTTTTT	CASSFTARATNEKLFF
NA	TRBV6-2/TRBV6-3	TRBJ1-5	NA	TGTGCCAGCAGTTACGGCAGGAGTTATCAGCCCCAGCATTTT	CASSYGRSYQPQHF
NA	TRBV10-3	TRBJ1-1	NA	TGTGCCATCAGTGAGTCGCCCGGGTGGTTGGGGAACACTGAAGCTTTCTTT	CAISESPGWLGNTEAFF
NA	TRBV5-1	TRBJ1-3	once	TGCGCCAGCAGCTGGGGACCCTCTGGAAACACCATATATTTT	CASSWGPSGNTIYF
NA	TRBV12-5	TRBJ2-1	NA	TGTGCTAGTGGTTTGGTACTAGGGAACAATGAGCAGTTCTTC	CASGLVLGNNEQFF
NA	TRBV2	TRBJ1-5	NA	TGTGCCAGCAGCACAGGGTCCCCTGGCAATCAGCCCCAGCATTTT	CASSTGSPGNQPQHF
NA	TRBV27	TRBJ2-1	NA	TGTGCCAGCAGTCCAGGCGGCTCCTACAATGAGCAGTTCTTC	CASSPGGSYNEQFF